The 22 T cell receptor beta chains presented below share a single source sample, sequenced in a study of cytomegalovirus exposure and HLA in healthy donors. Primers for the PCR totalled 60 Vbeta and 13 Jbeta. Method: immunoSEQ multiplex PCR; TCRdb's copy keeps in-frame clones and lacks some. Of 70,000 to 90,000 clones detected, 55% to 70% appear once; the ten largest clones hold over 14%. The sample consisted of PBMCs. The receptors stem from a woman between 40 and 55 years old in good health and CMV-seropositive.

V and J are TRBV11-2 and TRBJ1-1, with D possibly matching TRBD1 (6 bases). The length of the CDR3 is 13 residues. The V gene's germline CDR1 is SGHAT and CDR2 FQNNGV. Trimming took off 3 bases at V and 6 bases at J, with 11 bases between the two ends. CDR3 region: CASSFLGQSEAFF. As DNA, the CDR3 is TGTGCCAGCAGCTTTTTAGGACAGTCTGAAGCTTTCTTT.

This chain connects TRBV10-3 to TRBJ2-7; 12 nucleotides agree with TRBD1. Germline V CDR1 and CDR2: ENHRY, SYGVKD. The CDR3 loop spans 13 amino acids. J lost 3 bases, V lost 11 bases, and 5 bases had no gene match. CDR3 residues: CAAGQGAVYEQYF. The CDR3 DNA reads as TGTGCCGCGGGACAGGGGGCGGTCTACGAGCAGTACTTC.

CDR3 loop: CASRTQGARTDTQYF. Here the CDR3 DNA reads TGTGCCAGTAGAACACAGGGGGCGAGAACAGATACGCAGTATTTT. The chain has TRBV19 and TRBJ2-3, with 9 bases aligning to TRBD1. The germline gives CDR1 LNHDA, CDR2 SQIVND (reference sequence). The CDR3 is made up of 15 amino acids. The junction had 7 bases not matched to a gene; V was cut back by 6 bases and J by 3 bases.

The chain is built from TRBV5-4 and TRBJ1-3; unclear D gene. The germline V and J ends were trimmed by 0 bases and 5 bases, with 15 bases remaining between them. The CDR3 sequence is 16 residues long. Germline assignment: CDR1 SGHNT and CDR2 YYREEE (reference sequence). The CDR3 DNA follows: TGTGCCAGCAGCTTGGACGGCGGCAAGAGCCGAAACACCATATATTTT. Translating gives CASSLDGGKSRNTIYF.

The chain links TRBV10-1 to TRBJ2-7, with TRBD2 as a possible D gene (5 bases). In germline, CDR1 is WNHNN, CDR2 SYGVQD (reference sequence). There are 12 residues in the CDR3. V was cut by 3 bases and J by 8 bases, with 11 bases left in between. The CDR3 reads CASSDGLGKQYF. CDR3 DNA: TGCGCCAGCAGTGACGGACTCGGGAAGCAGTACTTC.

As concerns this clone: At the DNA level, this CDR3 is encoded by other sequences in the same sample as well. The chain couples TRBV9 to TRBJ1-2, with 7 bases lining up with TRBD1. V trimming: 0 bases; J trimming: 6 bases; junction bases outside the gene matches: 11. The CDR3 totals 16 residues. From germline, CDR1 is SGDLS and CDR2 YYNGEE. The CDR3 reads CASSVAHPGQQDGYTF. Written as DNA, the CDR3 is TGTGCCAGCAGCGTAGCGCACCCGGGACAGCAAGATGGCTACACCTTC.

The chain has TRBV19 and TRBJ1-1; D ambiguous. V lost 5 bases and J 0 bases, leaving 13 bases between the germline ends. The CDR3 loop spans 15 amino acids. In germline, CDR1 is LNHDA, CDR2 SQIVND (reference sequence). DNA for the CDR3: TGTGCCAGTAGTTTCGTCACAACCATGAACACTGAAGCTTTCTTT. Amino acid sequence: CASSFVTTMNTEAFF.

V usage is TRBV5-1 and J usage is TRBJ1-1, with D maybe TRBD1 (6 bases). Germline values: CDR1 SGHRS, CDR2 YFSETQ. Trimming shortened V by 5 bases and J by 1 base, and 12 bases separated the two germline ends. The CDR3 has 14 residues. CDR3 sequence (DNA): TGCGCCAGCAGGTCGGGACACGGGAACACTGAAGCTTTCTTT. Residues: CASRSGHGNTEAFF.

This clone was recorded only once. The chain links TRBV27 to TRBJ2-1, with TRBD2 matching 11 bases. The CDR3 totals 19 residues. Germline lookup yields CDR1 MNHEY and CDR2 SMNVEV (reference sequence). V was clipped by 5 bases and J by 8 bases; unmatched bases: 20. CDR3 sequence: CASSLYEPGPLAGEDEQFF. CDR3 coding DNA: TGTGCCAGCAGTCTATACGAGCCAGGCCCACTAGCGGGAGAGGATGAGCAGTTCTTC.

The J gene is TRBJ1-2, the V gene TRBV7-9; 8 nucleotides line up with TRBD1. CDR1 SEHNR and CDR2 FQNEAQ come from the germline V gene (reference sequence). This CDR3 has 16 residues. Losses at the gene ends were 4 bases for V and 7 bases for J; bases not matched to a gene: 14. CDR3 sequence: CASSSFMTGVAGGYTF. As DNA, the CDR3 is TGTGCCAGCAGCTCTTTTATGACAGGGGTAGCGGGTGGCTACACCTTC.

This chain joins TRBV19 and TRBJ2-1; 9 bases are a match to TRBD2. Germline lookup yields CDR1 LNHDA and CDR2 SQIVND (reference sequence). The V and J ends lost 4 bases and 2 bases, in that order; junction bases with no gene match: 9. The CDR3 is made up of 17 amino acids. The CDR3 DNA reads as TGTGCCAGTAGTACGCCCTCAGGACTAGCGCCCTACAATGAGCAGTTCTTC. This gives the protein CASSTPSGLAPYNEQFF.

The CDR3 spells CASSFLSGQGGETQYF. The CDR3 DNA is TGTGCCAGCAGTTTTTTATCTGGACAGGGAGGCGAGACCCAGTACTTC. This chain uses TRBV28 with TRBJ2-5; 8 nucleotides match TRBD1. V was clipped by 3 bases and J by 5 bases; unmatched bases: 11. Germline CDR1 is MDHEN and CDR2 is SYDVKM. This CDR3 is built from 16 residues.

To note about this clone: Additional DNA sequences in this sample encode the identical CDR3. This sequence joins TRBV14 and TRBJ1-2; D is undetermined. The CDR3 is 13 residues long. Germline assignment: CDR1 SGHDN and CDR2 FVKESK. The V end was cut by 0 bases, the J end by 5 bases, with 7 bases between. The CDR3 sequence: CASSQDRPYGYTF. CDR3 nucleotides: TGTGCCAGCAGCCAAGACAGGCCATATGGCTACACCTTC. Based on the CDR3 plus reference TRBV14 and TRBJ1-2, the full variable domain is EAGVTQFPSHSVIEKGQTVTLRCDPISGHDNLYWYRRVMGKEIKFLLHFVKESKQDESGMPNNRFLAERTGGTYSTLKVQPAELEDSGVYFCASSQDRPYGYTFGSGTRLTVV.

This chain uses TRBV2 with TRBJ2-1, with 9 bases identical to TRBD2. The V gene's germline CDR1 is SNHLY and CDR2 FYNNEI. The junction had 4 bases not matched to a gene; V was cut back by 3 bases and J by 1 base. CDR3 length: 16 residues. The CDR3 here is CASSDLSGSSYNEQFF. The CDR3 DNA sequence: TGTGCCAGCAGTGACCTTAGCGGGAGTTCCTACAATGAGCAGTTCTTC.

This chain links TRBV5-6 with TRBJ2-1; D unresolved. CDR3 length equals 14 residues. V lost 4 bases to trimming and J lost 8 bases, with 16 bases between them. The germline CDR1 and CDR2 sequences are SGHDT and YYEEEE. CDR3 DNA sequence: TGTGCCAGCAGCATTGACCCAGGAAACGATGAGCAGTTCTTC. It specifies CASSIDPGNDEQFF.

CDR3 DNA: TGTGCCAGCAGCCGGAGACAGGCGTATCTTTACAATGAGCAGTTCTTC. Its translation: CASSRRQAYLYNEQFF. This chain joins TRBV13 and TRBJ2-1; maybe TRBD1 (6 bases). The CDR3 sequence is 16 residues long. Trimming removed 5 bases from V and 4 bases from J, with 18 bases in between. Germline V CDR1 and CDR2: PRHDT, FYEKMQ (reference sequence).

Only a few counts were recorded for this clone. The chain's CDR3 is CASSQRDRDQPQHF. The CDR3 region has the DNA TGTGCCAGCAGCCAACGGGACAGGGACCAGCCCCAGCATTTT. The chain uses TRBV4-2 and TRBJ1-5, with TRBD1 matching over 9 bases. This CDR3 spans 14 amino acids. V gave up 2 bases and J gave up 7 bases; unmatched junction bases: 3. Germline V CDR1 and CDR2: LGHNA, YNFKEQ.

The J gene is TRBJ2-7, the V gene TRBV5-4, with 9 bases identical to TRBD2. CDR1 SGHNT and CDR2 YYREEE come from the germline V gene (reference sequence). The ends lost 4 bases at V and 5 bases at J; junction bases unmatched: 16. CDR3 length: 17 amino acids. DNA of the CDR3: TGTGCCAGCAGCCTCCCCAGTCCGGGACTAGCTCTGCACGAGCAGTACTTC. This gives the protein CASSLPSPGLALHEQYF.

Turning to this clone: One end of the junction varies from germline; a read error may be responsible. The chain links TRBV28 to TRBJ1-1; possible D gene TRBD1, 6 bases. The CDR3 totals 14 residues. CDR1 is MDHEN, CDR2 SYDVKM, per germline. CDR3 nucleotide sequence: TGTGCCAGCAGTTTATGGGGGGCTTGGACTGAGGCTTTCTTT. This sequence encodes CASSLWGAWTEAFF. Based on the CDR3 plus reference TRBV28 and TRBJ1-1, the full variable domain is DVKVTQSSRYLVKRTGEKVFLECVQDMDHENMFWYRQDPGLGLRLIYFSYDVKMKEKGDIPEGYSVSREKKERFSLILESASTNQTSMYLCASSLWGAWTEAFFGQGTRLTVV.

This clone was counted a single time. V gene TRBV2 combines with J gene TRBJ2-7, with TRBD1 identical over 8 bases. CDR1 and CDR2 (germline): SNHLY, FYNNEI. J gave up 10 bases and V 3 bases, and 14 bases lay outside the gene matches. The CDR3 loop spans 15 amino acids. CDR3 DNA: TGTGCCAGCAGTGATTCGTACCAGACAGGGGTTAGTCAGTACTTC. Translated, it gives CASSDSYQTGVSQYF.

The chain uses TRBV27 and TRBJ1-1; D call uncertain. The germline V gene has CDR1 MNHEY and CDR2 SMNVEV (reference sequence). Trimming removed 0 bases at V and 1 base at J, with 9 bases between. CDR3 size: 15 residues. The CDR3 nucleotides read TGTGCCAGCAGTTTATCTGCGACTGGGAACACTGAAGCTTTCTTT. Amino acid sequence: CASSLSATGNTEAFF.

The chain employs TRBV6-4 and TRBJ2-1; D is possibly TRBD1 (5 bases). Germline assignment: CDR1 MRHNA and CDR2 SNTAGT. The CDR3 is made up of 18 amino acids. V was cut by 11 bases and J by 4 bases, with 30 bases left in between. The DNA for the CDR3 is TGTGCCGGACCGGACCTTTCCCGTTGCGGCAGGGCGTACAATGAGCAGTTCTTC. Its protein product is CAGPDLSRCGRAYNEQFF.